The entry that follows covers one T cell receptor beta chain sequence. Its antigen remains unknown. These data come from a study of cytomegalovirus exposure and HLA in healthy donors. Study in general: Some 85 million unique TCRs, all from HLA-typed donors, were included in an early release of the data. Study findings and constraints: Reported results showed that the classifier diagnosed cytomegalovirus status with high specificity and sensitivity.

The PCR had 60 Vbeta and 13 Jbeta primers. Profiled with immunoSEQ multiplex PCR; TCRdb holds only in-frame clones, not every one. Found here are 100,000 to 150,000 clones, over 70% of them singletons; the top ten hold roughly 1.2%. This cohort consisted of healthy bone marrow donors. The CDR3 sequence is 16 residues long. Germline values: CDR1 GTSNPN, CDR2 SVGIG (reference sequence). V was shortened by 1 base and J by 5 bases, with 21 bases between the two germline ends. The sequence derives from a female donor in good health and CMV-seronegative. The specimen sequenced was PBMCs. V gene TRBV30 combines with J gene TRBJ2-7; the D gene is possibly TRBD2 (6 bases). The CDR3 DNA is TGTGCCTGGAGTGCGCCTCTACAGACTAGTCGCGACGAGCAGTACTTC. Translated, it gives CAWSAPLQTSRDEQYF.